This is a list of T cell receptor beta chains from one sample in a study of neurological immune-mediated disorders. Via MiXCR, TCRdb re-called the 5' RACE reads, giving one row per CDR3 protein. The profile shows 80,000 or so distinct CDR3 sequences, about 9% of them singletons. Sequencing input: PBMCs. All receptors come from a man aged 50-60 years in good health. Each CDR3 is given with its conserved first and last residue. A D gene is named only where the DNA matches it firmly. Clone size, where shown, is once, few, many, or a class for clones that have expanded.

D gene: .; J gene: TRBJ1-1; clone size: many; V gene: TRBV5-1; CDR3 protein: CASSLPGKVTEAFF; CDR3 DNA: TGCGCCAGCAGCCTGCCAGGGAAGGTAACTGAAGCTTTCTTT
D gene: TRBD1; J gene: TRBJ1-5; clone size: many; V gene: TRBV24-1; CDR3 protein: CATSEAGTGMFQPQHF; CDR3 DNA: TGTGCCACCAGTGAGGCCGGGACAGGGATGTTTCAGCCCCAGCATTTT
D gene: .; J gene: TRBJ2-3; clone size: many; V gene: TRBV7-2; CDR3 protein: CASTLTGTSTDTQYF; CDR3 DNA: TGTGCCAGCACCTTGACAGGGACTAGCACAGATACGCAGTATTTT
D gene: .; J gene: TRBJ2-7; clone size: many; V gene: TRBV29-1; CDR3 protein: CSVGTVSYEQYF; CDR3 DNA: TGCAGCGTTGGGACGGTTTCCTACGAGCAGTACTTC
D gene: .; J gene: TRBJ2-3; clone size: many; V gene: TRBV4-2; CDR3 protein: CASSQVRDTDTQYF; CDR3 DNA: TGTGCCAGCAGCCAAGTACGGGACACAGATACGCAGTATTTT
D gene: .; J gene: TRBJ1-5; clone size: many; V gene: TRBV2; CDR3 protein: CASSKLTGRDQPQHF; CDR3 DNA: TGTGCCAGCAGTAAACTTACAGGGAGAGATCAGCCCCAGCATTTT
D gene: .; J gene: TRBJ2-7; clone size: many; V gene: TRBV5-6; CDR3 protein: CASSLGNSYEQYF; CDR3 DNA: TGTGCCAGCAGCTTGGGTAATTCCTACGAGCAGTACTTC
D gene: .; J gene: TRBJ2-7; clone size: few; V gene: TRBV20-1; CDR3 protein: CSAFLTYEQYF; CDR3 DNA: TGCAGTGCCTTCCTCACCTACGAGCAGTACTTC
D gene: .; J gene: TRBJ2-7; clone size: many; V gene: TRBV15; CDR3 protein: CATSREKGAGAYEQYF; CDR3 DNA: TGTGCCACCAGCAGAGAAAAAGGGGCAGGGGCCTACGAGCAGTACTTC
D gene: .; J gene: TRBJ2-1; clone size: many; V gene: TRBV28; CDR3 protein: CASSSPTTWTGYNEQFF; CDR3 DNA: TGTGCCAGCAGTTCACCAACTACGTGGACGGGCTACAATGAGCAGTTCTTC
D gene: .; J gene: TRBJ2-1; clone size: many; V gene: TRBV6-1; CDR3 protein: CASSGRVSSFF; CDR3 DNA: TGTGCCAGCAGTGGGAGGGTCAGTTCGTTCTTC
D gene: .; J gene: TRBJ1-2; clone size: .; V gene: TRBV7-9; CDR3 protein: CASSTYTGYTF; CDR3 DNA: TGTGCCAGCAGCACCTACACCGGCTACACCTTC
D gene: TRBD1; J gene: TRBJ2-7; clone size: .; V gene: TRBV6-5; CDR3 protein: CASSRDRQPYEQYF; CDR3 DNA: TGTGCCAGCAGCCGGGACAGGCAACCCTACGAGCAGTACTTC
D gene: .; J gene: TRBJ1-1; clone size: .; V gene: TRBV7-9; CDR3 protein: CVSSLVNMNTEAFF; CDR3 DNA: TGTGTCAGCAGCTTGGTGAATATGAACACTGAAGCTTTCTTT
D gene: TRBD2; J gene: TRBJ2-7; clone size: few; V gene: TRBV6-6; CDR3 protein: CASSYTTGGSDEQYF; CDR3 DNA: TGTGCCAGCAGTTACACGACGGGAGGATCTGACGAGCAGTACTTC
D gene: .; J gene: TRBJ2-5; clone size: many; V gene: TRBV6-5; CDR3 protein: CASSYWGAKETQYF; CDR3 DNA: TGTGCCAGCAGTTATTGGGGGGCTAAGGAGACCCAGTACTTC
D gene: .; J gene: TRBJ2-2; clone size: many; V gene: TRBV29-1; CDR3 protein: CSVCPDATGELFF; CDR3 DNA: TGCAGCGTATGCCCCGATGCCACCGGGGAGCTGTTTTTT
D gene: .; J gene: TRBJ2-2; clone size: many; V gene: TRBV24-1; CDR3 protein: CATSATGTGELFF; CDR3 DNA: TGTGCCACCAGTGCTACGGGGACCGGGGAGCTGTTTTTT
D gene: .; J gene: TRBJ2-7; clone size: many; V gene: TRBV7-9; CDR3 protein: CASSLANTYEQYF; CDR3 DNA: TGTGCCAGCAGCTTAGCTAACACTTACGAGCAGTACTTC
D gene: .; J gene: TRBJ2-7; clone size: many; V gene: TRBV7-2; CDR3 protein: CASSLRPTGEQYF; CDR3 DNA: TGTGCCAGCAGCTTACGGCCGACGGGCGAGCAGTACTTC
D gene: TRBD2; J gene: TRBJ2-5; clone size: many; V gene: TRBV5-1; CDR3 protein: CASTSMTSGRETQYF; CDR3 DNA: TGCGCCAGCACCTCTATGACTAGCGGTAGAGAGACCCAGTACTTC
D gene: TRBD1; J gene: TRBJ2-7; clone size: few; V gene: TRBV10-3; CDR3 protein: CAISAGGEYEQYF; CDR3 DNA: TGTGCCATCAGTGCAGGGGGCGAGTACGAGCAGTACTTC
D gene: .; J gene: TRBJ1-5; clone size: many; V gene: TRBV28; CDR3 protein: CASETGYQPQHF; CDR3 DNA: TGTGCCAGCGAAACGGGATATCAGCCCCAGCATTTT
D gene: .; J gene: TRBJ2-7; clone size: many; V gene: TRBV15; CDR3 protein: CATSRDLIGGSYEQYF; CDR3 DNA: TGTGCCACCAGCAGAGATCTTATAGGGGGTTCCTACGAGCAGTACTTC
D gene: .; J gene: TRBJ1-5; clone size: many; V gene: TRBV20-1; CDR3 protein: CSAHRDGNQPQHF; CDR3 DNA: TGCAGTGCTCACCGGGACGGCAATCAGCCCCAGCATTTT
D gene: TRBD1; J gene: TRBJ2-3; clone size: many; V gene: TRBV12-3/TRBV12-4; CDR3 protein: CASRQTGTGTDTQYF; CDR3 DNA: TGTGCCAGCAGACAAACAGGGACAGGCACAGATACGCAGTATTTT
D gene: TRBD1; J gene: TRBJ1-1; clone size: many; V gene: TRBV5-1; CDR3 protein: CASSRDQGAPRRHAEAFF; CDR3 DNA: TGCGCCAGCAGCAGAGACCAGGGGGCACCGAGACGACACGCTGAAGCTTTCTTT
D gene: TRBD1; J gene: TRBJ1-6; clone size: many; V gene: TRBV6-6; CDR3 protein: CASRTGQGHSNSPLHF; CDR3 DNA: TGTGCCAGCAGAACAGGACAGGGACACAGTAATTCACCCCTCCACTTT
D gene: .; J gene: TRBJ1-1; clone size: many; V gene: TRBV12-3/TRBV12-4; CDR3 protein: CASRQQGRWTEAFF; CDR3 DNA: TGTGCCAGCAGGCAACAGGGACGGTGGACTGAAGCTTTCTTT
D gene: TRBD1; J gene: TRBJ1-3; clone size: many; V gene: TRBV5-1; CDR3 protein: CASSPLGQGQGSGNTIYF; CDR3 DNA: TGCGCCAGCAGCCCCCTTGGACAGGGTCAGGGGTCTGGAAACACCATATATTTT
D gene: TRBD2; J gene: TRBJ2-3; clone size: many; V gene: TRBV5-1; CDR3 protein: CASRTSGITDTQYF; CDR3 DNA: TGCGCCAGCAGGACTAGCGGGATCACAGATACGCAGTATTTT
D gene: .; J gene: TRBJ1-1; clone size: few; V gene: TRBV6-2/TRBV6-3; CDR3 protein: CASSPVMEGNTEAFF; CDR3 DNA: TGTGCCAGCAGCCCCGTGATGGAGGGGAACACTGAAGCTTTCTTT
D gene: .; J gene: TRBJ2-5; clone size: many; V gene: TRBV28; CDR3 protein: CASSYSGVKGEETQYF; CDR3 DNA: TGTGCCAGCAGCTATTCGGGGGTGAAAGGGGAAGAGACCCAGTACTTC
D gene: TRBD1; J gene: TRBJ2-1; clone size: many; V gene: TRBV6-2/TRBV6-3; CDR3 protein: CASRALVSGQGYNEQFF; CDR3 DNA: TGTGCCAGCAGGGCATTAGTGTCTGGACAGGGATACAATGAGCAGTTCTTC
D gene: .; J gene: TRBJ1-1; clone size: .; V gene: TRBV7-2; CDR3 protein: CASSLGQEDTEAFF; CDR3 DNA: TGTGCCAGCAGCTTAGGACAGGAGGACACTGAAGCTTTCTTT
D gene: .; J gene: TRBJ1-5; clone size: many; V gene: TRBV7-2; CDR3 protein: CASSVRQGNQPQHF; CDR3 DNA: TGTGCCAGCAGCGTACGACAGGGCAATCAGCCCCAGCATTTT
D gene: TRBD1; J gene: TRBJ2-1; clone size: many; V gene: TRBV29-1; CDR3 protein: CSVEGDSYNEQFF; CDR3 DNA: TGCAGCGTTGAAGGGGACAGCTACAATGAGCAGTTCTTC
D gene: TRBD2; J gene: TRBJ2-3; clone size: many; V gene: TRBV10-3; CDR3 protein: CAISQTSGRGTSTDTQYF; CDR3 DNA: TGTGCCATCAGTCAAACTAGCGGGAGAGGCACTAGCACAGATACGCAGTATTTT
D gene: TRBD2; J gene: TRBJ2-2; clone size: many; V gene: TRBV6-2/TRBV6-3; CDR3 protein: CASSVGSGANTGELFF; CDR3 DNA: TGTGCCAGCAGTGTCGGGAGCGGGGCGAACACCGGGGAGCTGTTTTTT
D gene: .; J gene: TRBJ1-4; clone size: many; V gene: TRBV7-8; CDR3 protein: CASSNQPTGFNEKLFF; CDR3 DNA: TGTGCCAGCAGCAACCAACCGACGGGATTTAATGAAAAACTGTTTTTT
D gene: TRBD2; J gene: TRBJ2-1; clone size: few; V gene: TRBV28; CDR3 protein: CASSFRTSGRFEQFF; CDR3 DNA: TGTGCCAGCAGTTTTCGGACTAGCGGGAGATTTGAGCAGTTCTTC